The T cell receptor beta chain under discussion was sequenced for a study of cytomegalovirus exposure and HLA in healthy donors. In the study overall: Caucasian-associated ancestry cluster membership applied to approximately 81% of a few hundred genotyped donors. Study conclusions and caveats: Earlier findings revealed that most TCR beta V segments proved productive either about 87% or about 30% of the time.

PCR employed 60 Vbeta and 13 Jbeta primers. Some clones are missing from TCRdb's copy, which holds only in-frame ones; the method was immunoSEQ multiplex PCR. The data contain about 210,000 clones, roughly 80% of them singletons. On this clone itself: Its antigen is unknown.

All donors participated as healthy donors of bone marrow. The CDR3 consists of 16 residues. Germline CDR1 is SGHDT and CDR2 is YYEEEE. V was clipped by 4 bases and J by 4 bases, with 21 bases between them. This chain joins TRBV5-6 and TRBJ2-7, with D tentatively TRBD1 (5 bases). This TCR was recovered from a man aged 25-45 years in good health and CMV-seronegative. The sample was PBMCs. The CDR3 bases are TGTGCCAGCAGCACTACAGGATATTCGTTCATATACGAGCAGTACTTC. This gives the protein CASSTTGYSFIYEQYF.